This T cell receptor (beta chain) was profiled in a study of blood T cell repertoires in COVID-19. Across the whole study: Collection of acute and convalescent COVID-19 samples took place in the United States, Italy and Spain.

This CDR3 is 15 amino acids long. Trimming took 2 bases from V and 2 from J; bases not matched to a gene: 3. Per germline, CDR1 SGHAT and CDR2 FQNNGV. Only a few counts were recorded for this clone. Sequencing used immunoSEQ multiplex PCR; TCRdb keeps in-frame clones, though not all of them. The sample includes 65,000 to 90,000 clones, around 80% of them seen just once. Sequenced material: peripheral blood. The chain is built from TRBV11-2 and TRBJ2-3; 8 nucleotides agree with TRBD1. The origin of this receptor is a man between 60 and 75 years old with active or convalescent COVID-19. Written as DNA, the CDR3 is TGTGCCAGCAGCTTAACACAGGGGGTCACAGATACGCAGTATTTT. Amino acids: CASSLTQGVTDTQYF.